This T cell receptor (beta chain) stems from a study of human T cells and chemical hapten exposure. The overall study: Read at 6 days, the patch tests placed 0.01% DPC on the upper back.

Study conclusions and caveats: Significantly more large CDR3 similarity clusters were formed by expanded TCRs than by controls.

V gave up 7 bases and J gave up 7 bases, with 17 bases separating them. This CDR3 is built from 14 residues. This clonotype was picked up many times. Its antigen is unknown. The sample's time point: pre-sensitization, week 0. Treatment: therapeutic diphenylcyclopropenone sensitization with weekly scalp DPC. TCRdb passed the RACE reads through MiXCR, listing each CDR3 protein once. The table lists approximately 52,000 distinct CDR3 sequences, about 9% of them singletons. Here the sequenced sample was whole blood, taken in connection with sensitization to the hapten diphenylcyclopropenone (DPC). The TCR originated in a woman aged 35 to 49 with alopecia areata. Some clones in this sample may be carry-over from other donors' samples. This chain uses TRBV12-3 or TRBV12-4 with TRBJ1-5; a possible D gene is TRBD1 (5 bases). The CDR3 loop is CASTQMGRGQPQHF. The CDR3 DNA follows: TGTGCCAGCACCCAGATGGGGAGGGGCCAGCCCCAGCATTTT.